This T cell receptor (beta chain) was retrieved from a study of Tregs in tolerant kidney transplant recipients. General observations from the study: Nucleotide sequences could not be compared across some patients' samples due to primer changes. Tregs expanded with activated donor B cells seemed most donor-specific. Biological reproducibility was not directly addressed in this study.

Produced via immunoSEQ multiplex PCR; TCRdb's table is partial and in-frame only. The repertoire consists of approximately 98,000 clones, with 90% occurring once and the leading ten covering about 0.35%. The CDR3 sequence is 14 residues long. Per the germline V gene, CDR1 is ENHRY and CDR2 is SYGVKD. Deletions cut 0 bases from V and 2 bases from J, with 7 bases between. Unstimulated regulatory T cells (CD4+CD25+CD127-), CD4+CD25- non-regulatory cells, CD4 and CD8 cells were FACS-sorted from thawed PBMCs. In the case of this clone: The antigen is not known.

This TCR came from a human donor who received a combined kidney and bone marrow transplant. J is TRBJ1-1 and V is TRBV10-3; weak D call: TRBD1 (5 bases). The sequenced sample was CD4+ T cells from blood, obtained before the transplant. CDR3 protein: CAISESRGNTEAFF. CDR3 coding DNA: TGTGCCATCAGTGAGTCTAGGGGTAACACTGAAGCTTTCTTT.